This is a list of T cell receptor beta chains from one sample in a study of response to subunit inactivated influenza vaccine. TCRdb re-called the RT-PCR reads with MiXCR, one entry per CDR3 protein. The data hold just under 550,000 distinct CDR3 sequences, with under 30% observed a single time. Separately, the same data were catalogued under a study of T cells expressing NK-cell markers.

Sample: CD4+ T cells sorted from PBMCs, taken approximately 12 days after vaccination. The receptors here all came from a man in his forties or fifties who received an inactivated influenza vaccine. Each CDR3 is given with its conserved first and last residue. The D gene is left open where the match is weak. Expanded clones are given a class, and other clones once, few, many or no size at all.

TRBV6-2/TRBV6-3	TRBJ2-7	-	15	-	CASSYKAGEGYEQYF	TGTGCCAGCAGTTACAAGGCAGGGGAAGGCTACGAGCAGTACTTC
TRBV10-3	TRBJ2-5	-	13	-	CAISWTDQETQYF	TGTGCCATCAGTTGGACAGACCAAGAGACCCAGTACTTC
TRBV11-2	TRBJ2-1	-	18	TRBD2	CASSSGLAGGRLRGEQFF	TGTGCCAGCAGCTCCGGACTAGCGGGAGGACGGCTTAGGGGTGAGCAGTTCTTC
TRBV28	TRBJ1-5	-	17	TRBD1	CASSWYTDRVVDQPQHF	TGTGCCAGCAGTTGGTACACGGACAGGGTGGTAGATCAGCCCCAGCATTTT
TRBV7-2	TRBJ2-3	-	14	-	CASRELRYTDTQYF	TGTGCCAGCAGGGAGCTGAGGTACACAGATACGCAGTATTTT
TRBV7-9	TRBJ2-2	once	15	TRBD2	CASSPGPGGSGELFF	TGTGCCAGCAGCCCCGGACCGGGGGGATCCGGGGAGCTGTTTTTT
TRBV7-6	TRBJ2-7	-	14	-	CASSIMAASYEQYF	TGTGCCAGCAGCATTATGGCAGCTTCCTACGAGCAGTACTTC
TRBV6-2/TRBV6-3	TRBJ2-2	-	14	-	CASTLSGVAGELFF	TGTGCCAGCACCCTCTCGGGAGTGGCCGGGGAGCTGTTTTTT
TRBV5-1	TRBJ1-3	-	14	TRBD1	CASTQGGPGNTIYF	TGCGCCAGCACCCAGGGGGGACCTGGAAACACCATATATTTT
TRBV5-1	TRBJ2-7	few	14	TRBD2	CASSTRTSGTEQYF	TGCGCCAGCAGCACCAGGACTAGCGGGACCGAGCAGTACTTC
TRBV15	TRBJ1-3	-	13	-	CAVRTSSINTIYF	TGTGCCGTCAGGACTAGCTCTATAAACACCATATATTTT
TRBV12-3/TRBV12-4	TRBJ1-1	few	13	-	CASSLGEGTEAFF	TGTGCCAGCAGCCTAGGCGAGGGAACTGAAGCTTTCTTT
TRBV5-1	TRBJ2-3	-	17	-	CASTLGSGGTSTDTQYF	TGCGCCAGCACCCTGGGGAGCGGCGGGACGAGCACAGATACGCAGTATTTT
TRBV12-3/TRBV12-4	TRBJ2-7	few	16	TRBD1	CASSPSPGQGPNEQYF	TGTGCCAGCAGTCCCTCTCCGGGACAGGGCCCTAACGAGCAGTACTTC
TRBV5-1	TRBJ2-5	-	15	TRBD1	CASSPGQGAPETQYF	TGCGCCAGCAGCCCAGGACAGGGGGCCCCGGAGACCCAGTACTTC
TRBV20-1	TRBJ1-6	few	14	-	CSASTAQFNSPLHF	TGCAGTGCTAGCACAGCTCAATTTAATTCACCCCTCCACTTT
TRBV20-1	TRBJ2-5	-	15	-	CSARLVGTSWETQYF	TGCAGTGCTAGACTAGTGGGAACTAGCTGGGAGACCCAGTACTTC
TRBV5-6	TRBJ1-1	-	18	TRBD1	CASSLATDRGLGYTEAFF	TGTGCCAGCAGCTTGGCAACGGACAGGGGGCTGGGGTACACTGAAGCTTTCTTT
TRBV20-1	TRBJ2-7	many	13	-	CSAGGSLDYEQYF	TGCAGTGCTGGGGGTAGTCTTGACTACGAGCAGTACTTC
TRBV7-7	TRBJ2-1	few	13	-	CASSLEYGGEQFF	TGTGCTAGCAGCTTAGAGTACGGGGGAGAGCAGTTCTTC
TRBV5-1	TRBJ2-7	-	13	-	CASSLRDNGEQYF	TGCGCCAGCAGCTTGCGGGACAATGGCGAGCAGTACTTC
TRBV10-3	TRBJ2-5	-	17	TRBD2	CAISALPGLADQETQYF	TGTGCCATCAGTGCTCTCCCGGGACTAGCGGACCAAGAGACCCAGTACTTC
TRBV3-1	TRBJ2-7	-	15	TRBD1	CASSQALTGENEQYF	TGTGCCAGCAGCCAGGCGTTGACAGGGGAGAACGAGCAGTACTTC
TRBV28	TRBJ1-2	few	12	-	CASRTSSYGYTF	TGTGCCAGCAGGACAAGTAGCTATGGCTACACCTTC
TRBV18	TRBJ2-3	-	18	TRBD2	CASSPPLAGGPSTDTQYF	TGTGCCAGCTCACCACCCCTAGCGGGGGGGCCGTCCACAGATACGCAGTATTTT
TRBV4-1	TRBJ2-2	-	17	-	CASSQEVQLVATGELFF	TGCGCCAGCAGCCAAGAGGTTCAGCTAGTCGCCACCGGGGAGCTGTTTTTT
TRBV3-1	TRBJ2-2	-	11	TRBD2	CASRASGSLFF	TGTGCCAGCAGGGCCAGCGGGAGTCTGTTTTTT
TRBV20-1	TRBJ1-1	few	14	-	CSASRGHRDTEAFF	TGCAGTGCTAGTAGGGGCCACAGGGACACTGAAGCTTTCTTT
TRBV28	TRBJ2-5	once	14	TRBD1	CASSKTGGRETQYF	TGTGCCAGCAGTAAGACAGGGGGCAGAGAGACCCAGTACTTC
TRBV7-4	TRBJ2-7	-	15	TRBD1	CASSIQDRGAYEQYF	TGTGCCAGCAGCATTCAGGACAGGGGTGCCTACGAGCAGTACTTC
TRBV7-8	TRBJ2-5	few	14	-	CASSGRPLSETQYF	TGTGCCAGCAGCGGCCGGCCCCTCTCGGAGACCCAGTACTTC
TRBV29-1	TRBJ2-5	many	13	TRBD1	CSVTDRGVETQYF	TGCAGCGTTACAGACAGGGGCGTGGAGACCCAGTACTTC
TRBV10-2	TRBJ2-7	-	16	TRBD1	CASTRDRDSLAYEQYF	TGCGCCAGCACCCGGGACAGGGATTCACTCGCCTACGAGCAGTACTTC
TRBV6-1	TRBJ2-4	few	18	TRBD2	CASSPGLAGTFAKNIQYF	TGTGCCAGCAGTCCCGGACTAGCCGGGACATTTGCCAAAAACATTCAGTACTTC
TRBV27	TRBJ1-5	-	12	-	CASSFPRGPQHF	TGTGCCAGCAGTTTCCCTAGAGGGCCCCAGCATTTT
TRBV11-2	TRBJ2-3	-	17	-	CASSLDRGLGRRDTQYF	TGTGCCAGCAGCTTAGATCGCGGGCTAGGCCGTCGGGATACGCAGTATTTT
TRBV28	TRBJ1-5	-	12	-	CASRARARPQHF	TGTGCCAGCAGGGCCCGCGCTCGGCCCCAGCATTTT
TRBV5-1	TRBJ2-2	few	15	-	CASSLDWGTTGELFF	TGCGCCAGCAGCTTGGATTGGGGGACCACCGGGGAGCTGTTTTTT
TRBV20-1	TRBJ2-4	-	15	TRBD1	CSADDRGPAKNIQYF	TGCAGTGCCGACGACAGGGGGCCTGCCAAAAACATTCAGTACTTC
TRBV27	TRBJ2-4	few	13	-	CASSLGPTDIQYF	TGTGCCAGCAGTTTAGGGCCGACGGACATTCAGTACTTC
TRBV10-3	TRBJ2-3	-	13	TRBD1	CAIMGDSFYTQYF	TGTGCCATCATGGGGGACAGTTTCTATACGCAGTATTTT
TRBV9	TRBJ1-3	-	15	-	CASSVEGSSGNTIYF	TGTGCCAGCAGCGTGGAGGGGTCCTCTGGAAACACCATATATTTT
TRBV7-6	TRBJ1-6	-	14	-	CASSPQVTNSPLHF	TGTGCCAGCAGTCCCCAAGTGACAAATTCACCCCTCCACTTT
TRBV6-5	TRBJ1-1	-	13	-	CASSYTPNTEAFF	TGTGCCAGCAGTTACACCCCGAACACTGAAGCTTTCTTT
TRBV24-1	TRBJ2-1	few	14	-	CATSDGGPDNEQFF	TGTGCCACCAGTGATGGAGGGCCCGACAATGAGCAGTTCTTC